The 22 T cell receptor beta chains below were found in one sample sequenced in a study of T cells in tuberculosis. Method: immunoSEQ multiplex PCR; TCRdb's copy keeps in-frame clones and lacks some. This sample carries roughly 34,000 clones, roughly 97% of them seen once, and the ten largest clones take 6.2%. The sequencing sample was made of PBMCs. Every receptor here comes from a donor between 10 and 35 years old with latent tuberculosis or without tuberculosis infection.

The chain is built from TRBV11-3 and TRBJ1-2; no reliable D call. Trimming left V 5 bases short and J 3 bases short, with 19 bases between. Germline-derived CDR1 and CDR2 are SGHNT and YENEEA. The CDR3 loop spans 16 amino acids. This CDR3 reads CASSRRRNTKYYGYTF. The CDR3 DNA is TGTGCCAGCAGCCGGAGAAGGAACACTAAGTACTATGGCTACACCTTC.

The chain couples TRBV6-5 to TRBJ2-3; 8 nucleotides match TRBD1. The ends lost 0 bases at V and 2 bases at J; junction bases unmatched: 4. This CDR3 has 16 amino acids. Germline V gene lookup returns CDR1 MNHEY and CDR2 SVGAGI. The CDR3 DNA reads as TGTGCCAGCAGTTACTCCCTGACAGGGGTCACAGATACGCAGTATTTT. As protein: CASSYSLTGVTDTQYF.

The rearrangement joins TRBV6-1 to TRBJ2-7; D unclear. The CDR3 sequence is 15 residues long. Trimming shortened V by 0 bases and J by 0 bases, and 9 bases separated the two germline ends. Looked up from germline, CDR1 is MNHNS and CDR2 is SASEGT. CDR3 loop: CASSEAITSSYEQYF. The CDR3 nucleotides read TGTGCCAGCAGTGAAGCTATTACATCCTCCTACGAGCAGTACTTC.

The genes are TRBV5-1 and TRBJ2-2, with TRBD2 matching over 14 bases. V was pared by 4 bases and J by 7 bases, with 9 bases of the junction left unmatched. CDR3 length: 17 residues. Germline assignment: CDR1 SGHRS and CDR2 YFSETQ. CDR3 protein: CASSPGLAGELNGELFF. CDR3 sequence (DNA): TGCGCCAGCAGCCCGGGACTAGCGGGGGAGCTCAACGGGGAGCTGTTTTTT.

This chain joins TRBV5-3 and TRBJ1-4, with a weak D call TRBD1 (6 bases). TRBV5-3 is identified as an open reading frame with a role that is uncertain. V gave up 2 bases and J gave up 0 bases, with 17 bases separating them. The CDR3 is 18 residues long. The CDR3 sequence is CARSFSPTTGSTNEKLFF. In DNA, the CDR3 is TGTGCCAGAAGCTTTTCCCCCACTACAGGGTCAACTAATGAAAAACTGTTTTTT.

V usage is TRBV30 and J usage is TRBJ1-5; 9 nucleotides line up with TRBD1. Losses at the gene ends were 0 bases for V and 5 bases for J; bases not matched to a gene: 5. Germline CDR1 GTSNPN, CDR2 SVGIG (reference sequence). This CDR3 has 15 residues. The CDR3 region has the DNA TGTGCCTGGAGTGTACGGGGACAGGGACATCAGCCCCAGCATTTT. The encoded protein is CAWSVRGQGHQPQHF.

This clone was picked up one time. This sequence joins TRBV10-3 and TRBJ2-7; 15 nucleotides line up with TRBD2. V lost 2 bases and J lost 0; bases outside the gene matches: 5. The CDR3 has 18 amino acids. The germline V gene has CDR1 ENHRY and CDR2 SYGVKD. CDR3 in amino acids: CAISERGLAGGRSYEQYF. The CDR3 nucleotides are TGTGCCATCAGTGAGCGGGGACTAGCGGGAGGTCGCTCCTACGAGCAGTACTTC.

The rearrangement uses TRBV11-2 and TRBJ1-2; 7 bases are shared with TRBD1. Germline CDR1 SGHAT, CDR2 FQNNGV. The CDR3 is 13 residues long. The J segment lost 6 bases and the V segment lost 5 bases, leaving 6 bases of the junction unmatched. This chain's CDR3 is CASSPGTVHGYTF. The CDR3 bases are TGTGCCAGCAGCCCCGGGACAGTTCATGGCTACACCTTC.

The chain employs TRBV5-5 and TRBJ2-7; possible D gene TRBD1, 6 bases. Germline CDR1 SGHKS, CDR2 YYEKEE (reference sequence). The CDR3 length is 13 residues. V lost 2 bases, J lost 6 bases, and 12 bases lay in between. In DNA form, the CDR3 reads TGTGCCAGCAGCTTTCAGGGGAGTCGCGAGCAGTACTTC. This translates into CASSFQGSREQYF. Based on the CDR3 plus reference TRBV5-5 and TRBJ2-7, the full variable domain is DAGVTQSPTHLIKTRGQQVTLRCSPISGHKSVSWYQQVLGQGPQFIFQYYEKEERGRGNFPDRFSARQFPNYSSELNVNALLLGDSALYLCASSFQGSREQYFGPGTRLTVT.

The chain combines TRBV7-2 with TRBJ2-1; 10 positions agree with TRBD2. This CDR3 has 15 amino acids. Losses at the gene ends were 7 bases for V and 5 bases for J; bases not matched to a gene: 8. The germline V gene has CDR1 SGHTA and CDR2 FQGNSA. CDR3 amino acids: CASTLAGARNNEQFF. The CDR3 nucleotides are TGTGCCAGCACTCTAGCGGGGGCTCGTAACAATGAGCAGTTCTTC. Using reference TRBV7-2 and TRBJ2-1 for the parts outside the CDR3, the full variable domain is GAGVSQSPSNKVTEKGKDVELRCDPISGHTALYWYRQSLGQGLEFLIYFQGNSAPDKSGLPSDRFSAERTGGSVSTLTIQRTQQEDSAVYLCASTLAGARNNEQFFGPGTRLTVL.

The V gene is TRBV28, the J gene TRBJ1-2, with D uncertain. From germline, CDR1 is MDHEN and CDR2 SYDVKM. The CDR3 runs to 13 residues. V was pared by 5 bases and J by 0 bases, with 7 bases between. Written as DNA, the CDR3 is TGTGCCAGCAGTCCCGCGCCTAACTATGGCTACACCTTC. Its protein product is CASSPAPNYGYTF.

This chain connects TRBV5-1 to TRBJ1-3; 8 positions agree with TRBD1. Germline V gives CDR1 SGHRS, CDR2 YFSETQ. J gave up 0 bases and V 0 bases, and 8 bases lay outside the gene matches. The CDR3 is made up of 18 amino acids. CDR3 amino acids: CASSLVAGGLSSGNTIYF. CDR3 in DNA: TGCGCCAGCAGCTTGGTTGCAGGGGGCCTGAGCTCTGGAAACACCATATATTTT.

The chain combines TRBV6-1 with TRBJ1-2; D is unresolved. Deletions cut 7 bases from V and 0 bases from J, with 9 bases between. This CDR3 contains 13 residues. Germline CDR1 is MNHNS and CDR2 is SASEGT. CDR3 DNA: TGTGCCAGCATGGTCGTAGCTAACTATGGCTACACCTTC. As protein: CASMVVANYGYTF.

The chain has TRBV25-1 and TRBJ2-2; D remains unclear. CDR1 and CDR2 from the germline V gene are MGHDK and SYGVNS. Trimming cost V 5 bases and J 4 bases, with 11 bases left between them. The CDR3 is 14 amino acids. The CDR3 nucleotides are TGTGCCAGCAGTCCTCGACATTTCACCGGGGAGCTGTTTTTT. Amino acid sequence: CASSPRHFTGELFF.

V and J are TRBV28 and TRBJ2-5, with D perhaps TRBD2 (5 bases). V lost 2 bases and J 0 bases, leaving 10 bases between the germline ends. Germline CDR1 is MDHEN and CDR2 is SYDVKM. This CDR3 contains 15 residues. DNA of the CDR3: TGTGCCAGCAGTTTAGGACTGTTAAACCAAGAGACCCAGTACTTC. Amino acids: CASSLGLLNQETQYF.

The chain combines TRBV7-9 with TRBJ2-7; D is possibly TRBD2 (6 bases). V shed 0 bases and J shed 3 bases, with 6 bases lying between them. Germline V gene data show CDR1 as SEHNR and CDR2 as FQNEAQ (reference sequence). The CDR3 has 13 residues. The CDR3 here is CASSLAGGYEQYF. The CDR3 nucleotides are TGTGCCAGCAGCTTAGCGGGAGGCTACGAGCAGTACTTC. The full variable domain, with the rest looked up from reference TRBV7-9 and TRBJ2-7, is DTGVSQNPRHKITKRGQNVTFRCDPISEHNRLYWYRQTLGQGPEFLTYFQNEAQLEKSRLLSDRFSAERPKGSFSTLEIQRTEQGDSAMYLCASSLAGGYEQYFGPGTRLTVT.

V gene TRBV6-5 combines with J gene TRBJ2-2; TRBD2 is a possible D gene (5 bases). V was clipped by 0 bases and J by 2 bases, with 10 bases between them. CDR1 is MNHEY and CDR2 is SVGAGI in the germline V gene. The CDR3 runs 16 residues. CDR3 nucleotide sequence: TGTGCCAGCAGTTACTCTATGGACTTCAACACCGGGGAGCTGTTTTTT. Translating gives CASSYSMDFNTGELFF.

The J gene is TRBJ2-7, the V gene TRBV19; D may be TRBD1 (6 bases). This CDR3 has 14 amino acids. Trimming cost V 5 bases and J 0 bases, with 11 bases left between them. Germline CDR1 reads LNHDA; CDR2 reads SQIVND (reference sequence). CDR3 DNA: TGTGCCAGTAGTTTCGACAGGAGCTCCTACGAGCAGTACTTC. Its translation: CASSFDRSSYEQYF.

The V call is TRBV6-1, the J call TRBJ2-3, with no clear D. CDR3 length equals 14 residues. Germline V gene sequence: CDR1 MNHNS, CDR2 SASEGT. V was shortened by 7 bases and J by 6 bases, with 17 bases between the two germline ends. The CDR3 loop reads CASTTNPLMDTQYF. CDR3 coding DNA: TGTGCCAGCACCACAAATCCCCTGATGGATACGCAGTATTTT.

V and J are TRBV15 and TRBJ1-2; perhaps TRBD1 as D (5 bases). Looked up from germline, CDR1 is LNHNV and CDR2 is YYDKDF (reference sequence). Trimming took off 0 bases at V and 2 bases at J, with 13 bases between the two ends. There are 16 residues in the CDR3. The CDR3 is CATSRDLRGTNYGYTF. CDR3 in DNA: TGTGCCACCAGCAGAGATCTGCGGGGGACGAACTATGGCTACACCTTC.

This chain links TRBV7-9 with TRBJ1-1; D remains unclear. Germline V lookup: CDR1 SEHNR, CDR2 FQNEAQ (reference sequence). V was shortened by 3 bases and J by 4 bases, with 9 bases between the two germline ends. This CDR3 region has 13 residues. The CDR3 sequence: CASSFSRGTEAFF. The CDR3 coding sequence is TGTGCCAGCAGCTTCAGTCGGGGCACTGAAGCTTTCTTT.

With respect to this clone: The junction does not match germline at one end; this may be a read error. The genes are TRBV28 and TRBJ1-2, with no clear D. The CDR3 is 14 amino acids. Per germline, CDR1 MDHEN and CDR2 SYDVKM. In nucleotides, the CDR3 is TGTGCCAGCAGCTTATACACAGCACTCTATGGCTACACCTTC. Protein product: CASSLYTALYGYTF.